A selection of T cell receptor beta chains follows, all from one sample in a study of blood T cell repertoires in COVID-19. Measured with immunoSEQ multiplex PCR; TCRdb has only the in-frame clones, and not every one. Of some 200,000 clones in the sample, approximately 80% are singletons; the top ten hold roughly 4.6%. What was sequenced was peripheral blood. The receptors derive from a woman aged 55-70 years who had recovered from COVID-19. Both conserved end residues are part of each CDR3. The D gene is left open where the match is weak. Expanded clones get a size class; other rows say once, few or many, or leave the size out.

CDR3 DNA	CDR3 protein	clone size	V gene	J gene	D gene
TGCGCCAGCAGCTTTGCGACAGGGATGAACACTGAAGCTTTCTTT	CASSFATGMNTEAFF	NA	TRBV5-1	TRBJ1-1	TRBD1
TGTGCCAGCTCAACAGGGGTGAACACCGGGGAGCTGTTTTTT	CASSTGVNTGELFF	NA	TRBV18	TRBJ2-2	TRBD1
TGTGCCAGCAGTGAGGCACCTGGGCTCTACGAGCAGTACTTC	CASSEAPGLYEQYF	NA	TRBV6-1	TRBJ2-7	NA
TGCAGCGTTGAAGATATGGGACAGCGAAACACCATATATTTT	CSVEDMGQRNTIYF	NA	TRBV29-1	TRBJ1-3	TRBD1
TGTGCCAGCAGCTCAACAGGGATCGGCTACACCTTC	CASSSTGIGYTF	NA	TRBV5-4	TRBJ1-2	NA
TGTGCTAGCAGCGCCAGGGGGGAGACCCAGTACTTC	CASSARGETQYF	NA	TRBV7-7	TRBJ2-5	TRBD1
TGCGCCAGCAGCCAAGCGTGGGGGGGCACAGATACGCAGTATTTT	CASSQAWGGTDTQYF	NA	TRBV4-3	TRBJ2-3	NA
TGTGCCAGCGGGCGGACAGGGTCCGGCGGCTACACCTTC	CASGRTGSGGYTF	NA	TRBV28	TRBJ1-2	TRBD1
TGTGCCAGCAGTGAACTTTCCTCCTTCCTGTATTTT	CASSELSSFLYF	NA	TRBV2	TRBJ2-3	NA
TGTGCCAGCAGCTTCGCAGGGGGCACCGGGGAGCTGTTTTTT	CASSFAGGTGELFF	NA	TRBV7-3	TRBJ2-2	TRBD1
TGTGCCAGCAGCCGTTATGGTAGCGGGCACGAGCAGTACTTC	CASSRYGSGHEQYF	NA	TRBV5-6	TRBJ2-7	TRBD2
TGTGCCAGCAGTTTATGGGGGGGCGGCAATCAGCCCCAGCATTTT	CASSLWGGGNQPQHF	many	TRBV27	TRBJ1-5	NA
TGTGCCAGCAGCACGGGACAGGGGGTCTGTCTCGGGCAGCCCCAGCATTTT	CASSTGQGVCLGQPQHF	NA	TRBV21-1	TRBJ1-5	NA
TGTGCCAGCAGCTTGCAGGGCGTCCTGATCGGAAGCTACACCTTC	CASSLQGVLIGSYTF	once	TRBV5-4	TRBJ1-2	NA
TGTGCCAGCAGCCAGGGGTTCCACTCAAACTACGAGCAGTACTTC	CASSQGFHSNYEQYF	few	TRBV5-6	TRBJ2-7	NA
TGTGCCAGCAGCGACCTAGCGGGGAGACAAGAGACCCAGTACTTC	CASSDLAGRQETQYF	NA	TRBV3-1/TRBV3-2	TRBJ2-5	TRBD2
TGTGCCAGCAGCCCCGGACTAGCTTCTCAAGAGACCCAGTACTTC	CASSPGLASQETQYF	NA	TRBV3-1/TRBV3-2	TRBJ2-5	TRBD2
TGTGCCAGCAGCGTTAGCGGAAAACTGTTTTTT	CASSVSGKLFF	once	TRBV9	TRBJ1-4	NA
TGTGCCAGCCTGGCTAGCACCGGGGAGCTGTTTTTT	CASLASTGELFF	NA	TRBV5-4	TRBJ2-2	NA
TGTGCCAGCAGTGTGGGGGCGAATCAGCCCCAGCATTTT	CASSVGANQPQHF	NA	TRBV2	TRBJ1-5	NA
TGTGCCAGCAGTTATATTCGCCCCAGCGGGGTAGGAGATACGCAGTATTTT	CASSYIRPSGVGDTQYF	NA	TRBV6-9	TRBJ2-3	TRBD2
TGTGCCAGCAGCAGGGGGACAGGGGGAAATCAGCCCCAGCATTTT	CASSRGTGGNQPQHF	NA	TRBV13	TRBJ1-5	TRBD1